The rows below give T cell receptor beta chains drawn from one sample of a study of blood T cell repertoires in COVID-19. Sequencing was performed with immunoSEQ multiplex PCR; in TCRdb, only in-frame clones are kept and a portion is missing. The table lists approximately 100,000 clones, 84% of them singletons. Sequencing was performed on peripheral blood. All receptors derive from a woman aged 45 to 65 with acute or convalescent COVID-19. Each CDR3 is given with its conserved first and last residue. D genes are given only for firm matches. For some rows the clone size is stated as once, few or many, or as a class when expanded; others skip it.

15	.	few	TRBV28	TRBJ2-1	TGTGCCAGCAGCCGGCCGGGATCGGGCTACAATGAGCAGTTCTTC	CASSRPGSGYNEQFF
15	TRBD1	.	TRBV10-2	TRBJ1-4	TGCGCCAGCAGTGAGCCAGGGGGCCCGGTAGAAAAACTGTTTTTT	CASSEPGGPVEKLFF
19	TRBD2	.	TRBV11-2	TRBJ2-3	TGTGCCAGCAGCTTAGGTGGGCCCGGGACTAGCGGTCCCACAGATACGCAGTATTTT	CASSLGGPGTSGPTDTQYF
15	.	.	TRBV12-5	TRBJ1-1	TGTGCTAGTGGTTTTGTCAGGAAATCGAACACTGAAGCTTTCTTT	CASGFVRKSNTEAFF
11	.	few	TRBV28	TRBJ1-1	TGTGCCAGCAGTTTCAGGGGAGCGGCTTTCTTT	CASSFRGAAFF
18	.	once	TRBV5-8	TRBJ1-4	TGTGCCAGCACCTACTTAGGGACATCGTCCAACCCCTCGCTTGGGCTGTTTTTT	CASTYLGTSSNPSLGLFF
17	.	.	TRBV6-2/TRBV6-3	TRBJ1-3	TGTGCCAGCAGTTCCCCAATGGACAGATCGGCTGGAAACACCATATATTTT	CASSSPMDRSAGNTIYF
13	.	few	TRBV18	TRBJ1-2	TGTGCCAGCTCACCACCGAGTACCTATGGCTACACCTTC	CASSPPSTYGYTF
13	.	.	TRBV5-1	TRBJ1-2	TGCGCCAGCGGGGGCCTGCCCTTCTATGGCTACACCTTC	CASGGLPFYGYTF
14	.	.	TRBV6-1	TRBJ2-7	TGTGCCAGCAGTGACCGAACAGGACCCTACGAGCAGTACTTC	CASSDRTGPYEQYF
15	TRBD1	.	TRBV29-1	TRBJ1-2	TGCAGCGTTGAAGATGGCCAAGGGGGCGACTATGGCTACACCTTC	CSVEDGQGGDYGYTF
15	.	.	TRBV30	TRBJ2-6	TGTGCCTGGAGTAGCGGGCCGGCCGGGGCCAACGTCCTGACTTTC	CAWSSGPAGANVLTF
12	.	once	TRBV11-1	TRBJ2-5	TGTGCCAGCAGCCGGAGCCAAGAGACCCAGTACTTC	CASSRSQETQYF
15	.	few	TRBV10-2	TRBJ2-7	TGCGCCAGCAGTGAGCGGGGGAAGATTCCCCACGAGCAGTACTTC	CASSERGKIPHEQYF
15	TRBD1	.	TRBV18	TRBJ1-5	TGTGCCAGCTCACCACCTGGACAGGGCAATCAGCCCCAGCATTTT	CASSPPGQGNQPQHF
16	.	.	TRBV7-2	TRBJ1-1	TGTGCCAGCAGCTTAGGCCCTTACAAAGTCAACACTGAAGCTTTCTTT	CASSLGPYKVNTEAFF
14	TRBD1	.	TRBV19	TRBJ2-2	TGTGCCAGTAGTATACAGGGGGCCACCGGGGAGCTGTTTTTT	CASSIQGATGELFF
14	.	.	TRBV7-2	TRBJ2-1	TGTGCCAGCAGCTTCCGGGGAACCTACAATGAGCAGTTCTTC	CASSFRGTYNEQFF
16	.	.	TRBV19	TRBJ1-4	TGTGCCAGTAGTATGAGGGTAGGGCGGATTAATGAAAAACTGTTTTTT	CASSMRVGRINEKLFF
15	.	.	TRBV5-6	TRBJ2-7	TGTGCCAGCAGCCGGCCAGGGCTCCTCTCCTACGAGCAGTACTTC	CASSRPGLLSYEQYF
15	.	.	TRBV14	TRBJ1-2	TGTGCCAGCAGCTCCGGCGGGGGCAAAAACTATGGCTACACCTTC	CASSSGGGKNYGYTF
14	TRBD1	.	TRBV20-1	TRBJ2-7	TGCAGTGCTAGTAGGGGACAGGGAAGGTACGAGCAGTACTTC	CSASRGQGRYEQYF
15	TRBD1	.	TRBV5-1	TRBJ2-6	TGCGCCAGCAGCGGGGACAGCTCTGGGGCCAACGTCCTGACTTTC	CASSGDSSGANVLTF
16	TRBD1	.	TRBV4-2	TRBJ2-7	TGTGCCAGCAGCCAAGAGTCGGCAGGGGGTACCTACGAGCAGTACTTC	CASSQESAGGTYEQYF
14	TRBD1	once	TRBV19	TRBJ2-5	TGTGCCAGTAGTACCTGGCAGGGGGCCGAGACCCAGTACTTC	CASSTWQGAETQYF
17	TRBD2	.	TRBV4-1	TRBJ2-3	TGCGCCAGCAGCCAAACCTCCCTAACTAGCGGGGTAGATACGCAGTATTTT	CASSQTSLTSGVDTQYF
15	.	.	TRBV4-1	TRBJ1-1	TGCGCCAGCAGCCTGGCGGGACTCCCGGGCACTGAAGCTTTCTTT	CASSLAGLPGTEAFF
13	TRBD1	.	TRBV19	TRBJ1-2	TGTGCCAGTCATGGGACAGGGGTAAATGGCTACACCTTC	CASHGTGVNGYTF
18	TRBD1	.	TRBV18	TRBJ1-3	TGTGCCAGCTCCGACTCTTGGGACAGTTTCAACTCTGGAAACACCATATATTTT	CASSDSWDSFNSGNTIYF
22	.	.	TRBV10-1	TRBJ2-2	TGCGCCAGCAGTGAGTCGAGGAGGGAGGGGACAAAAGAAAACGCGAACACCGGGGAGCTGTTTTTT	CASSESRREGTKENANTGELFF
15	.	.	TRBV15	TRBJ1-1	TGTGCCACCAGCAGAGGTGAAGGGGGGGACACTGAAGCTTTCTTT	CATSRGEGGDTEAFF
13	.	.	TRBV30	TRBJ1-4	TGTGCCTGGAGTGTTCAATTGGCGGGTTTTCTAAGTTTT	CAWSVQLAGFLSF
13	.	.	TRBV6-5	TRBJ1-6	TGTGCCAGCAGTTACTTGGCAAGTTCACCCCTCCACTTT	CASSYLASSPLHF
15	TRBD1	few	TRBV28	TRBJ2-7	TGTGCCAGCAGTCCAGGACAGGGTTATCTCAACGAGCAGTACTTC	CASSPGQGYLNEQYF
15	.	.	TRBV13	TRBJ2-7	TGTGCCAGCAGCTGGACACAGGGTATCTCCTACGAGCAGTACTTC	CASSWTQGISYEQYF